The rows below give T cell receptor beta chains drawn from one sample of a study of blood T cell repertoires in COVID-19. Sequencing used immunoSEQ multiplex PCR; TCRdb keeps in-frame clones, though not all of them. The top ten hold 1.5% to 2.5% of the sample, which has 100,000 or so clones, about 83% seen once. Sequenced sample: peripheral blood. These receptors came from a man aged 70-80 years with active or convalescent COVID-19. CDR3s include the opening cysteine and the closing phenylalanine or tryptophan. Fields, in order: D gene, V gene, J gene, clone size, CDR3 protein, CDR3 DNA. The D gene is left open where the match is weak. Clone size is given for some rows only: seen once, a few or many times, or a class if the clone is expanded.

d_gene: TRBD1
v_gene: TRBV7-2
j_gene: TRBJ2-4
abundance: .
CDR3aa: CASSLAGTGLSF
CDR3nt: TGTGCCAGCAGCTTAGCCGGGACAGGTTTGAGCTTC

d_gene: .
v_gene: TRBV28
j_gene: TRBJ1-4
abundance: .
CDR3aa: CASRRTENEKLFF
CDR3nt: TGTGCCAGCAGGCGTACAGAAAATGAAAAACTGTTTTTT

d_gene: TRBD2
v_gene: TRBV6-4
j_gene: TRBJ2-1
abundance: few
CDR3aa: CASSESSGGSNEQFF
CDR3nt: TGTGCCAGCAGTGAGAGCTCGGGGGGGTCCAATGAGCAGTTCTTC

d_gene: TRBD1
v_gene: TRBV5-1
j_gene: TRBJ1-2
abundance: .
CDR3aa: CASSRGTGQGGYTF
CDR3nt: TGCGCCAGCAGCAGGGGAACCGGACAGGGCGGCTACACCTTC

d_gene: TRBD1
v_gene: TRBV30
j_gene: TRBJ1-1
abundance: .
CDR3aa: CAWRKGGANMNTEAFF
CDR3nt: TGTGCCTGGAGGAAAGGGGGCGCGAATATGAACACTGAAGCTTTCTTT

d_gene: TRBD1
v_gene: TRBV24-1
j_gene: TRBJ2-7
abundance: .
CDR3aa: CATSKTGADEQYF
CDR3nt: TGTGCCACCAGTAAGACAGGGGCCGACGAGCAGTACTTC

d_gene: .
v_gene: TRBV28
j_gene: TRBJ1-2
abundance: few
CDR3aa: CASRSSGGPNYGYTF
CDR3nt: TGTGCCAGCAGGTCCTCCGGGGGGCCTAACTATGGCTACACCTTC

d_gene: TRBD1
v_gene: TRBV19
j_gene: TRBJ2-7
abundance: .
CDR3aa: CASIAGGTGINEQYF
CDR3nt: TGTGCCAGTATAGCCGGCGGGACAGGGATCAACGAGCAGTACTTC

d_gene: TRBD1
v_gene: TRBV6-4
j_gene: TRBJ1-5
abundance: few
CDR3aa: CASSRDRGRQPQHF
CDR3nt: TGTGCCAGCAGCCGGGACAGGGGACGGCAGCCCCAGCATTTT

d_gene: .
v_gene: TRBV2
j_gene: TRBJ1-4
abundance: .
CDR3aa: CASSPRGSVSIPPTNEKLFF
CDR3nt: TGTGCCAGCAGTCCCCGGGGGAGTGTCTCGATTCCCCCAACTAATGAAAAACTGTTTTTT

d_gene: .
v_gene: TRBV6-6
j_gene: TRBJ2-7
abundance: .
CDR3aa: CASGDRTVEQYF
CDR3nt: TGTGCCTCCGGAGACAGGACCGTGGAGCAGTACTTC

d_gene: TRBD2
v_gene: TRBV28
j_gene: TRBJ2-1
abundance: .
CDR3aa: CASSFGLAGGSSYNEQFF
CDR3nt: TGTGCCAGCAGTTTCGGACTAGCGGGGGGTTCTTCCTACAATGAGCAGTTCTTC

d_gene: TRBD2
v_gene: TRBV10-3
j_gene: TRBJ2-1
abundance: .
CDR3aa: CAISAAGLNNEQFF
CDR3nt: TGTGCCATCAGTGCCGCGGGACTAAACAATGAGCAGTTCTTC

d_gene: .
v_gene: TRBV5-1
j_gene: TRBJ1-3
abundance: .
CDR3aa: CASSLGDSGNTIYF
CDR3nt: TGCGCCAGCAGCTTGGGAGACTCTGGAAACACCATATATTTT

d_gene: .
v_gene: TRBV30
j_gene: TRBJ1-5
abundance: few
CDR3aa: CAWSVGLTGRPNQPQHF
CDR3nt: TGTGCCTGGAGTGTAGGACTAACCGGCCGCCCCAATCAGCCCCAGCATTTT

d_gene: .
v_gene: TRBV7-6
j_gene: TRBJ1-2
abundance: .
CDR3aa: CASSLDTGGSGYTF
CDR3nt: TGTGCCAGCAGCTTAGATACAGGTGGTTCTGGCTACACCTTC

d_gene: TRBD1
v_gene: TRBV2
j_gene: TRBJ1-5
abundance: .
CDR3aa: CASSFRKGQGGQPQHF
CDR3nt: TGTGCCAGCAGTTTTAGGAAGGGACAGGGGGGTCAGCCCCAGCATTTT

d_gene: .
v_gene: TRBV19
j_gene: TRBJ1-4
abundance: .
CDR3aa: CASSSSGATNEKLFF
CDR3nt: TGTGCCAGTAGTTCCTCAGGGGCAACTAATGAAAAACTGTTTTTT

d_gene: TRBD1
v_gene: TRBV5-6
j_gene: TRBJ2-2
abundance: .
CDR3aa: CASSFWTGDTGELFF
CDR3nt: TGTGCCAGCAGCTTCTGGACAGGGGACACCGGGGAGCTGTTTTTT

d_gene: TRBD2
v_gene: TRBV28
j_gene: TRBJ2-1
abundance: once
CDR3aa: CASSLLLADNEQFF
CDR3nt: TGTGCCAGCAGTTTATTACTAGCGGACAATGAGCAGTTCTTC

d_gene: .
v_gene: TRBV20-1
j_gene: TRBJ1-1
abundance: .
CDR3aa: CGLQMNTEAFF
CDR3nt: TGCGGGCTTCAAATGAACACTGAAGCTTTCTTT

d_gene: .
v_gene: TRBV28
j_gene: TRBJ1-6
abundance: once
CDR3aa: CASKQGSDNSPLHF
CDR3nt: TGTGCCAGCAAACAGGGAAGCGATAATTCACCCCTCCACTTT

d_gene: TRBD2
v_gene: TRBV7-2
j_gene: TRBJ2-3
abundance: .
CDR3aa: CASSLGLATSTDTQYF
CDR3nt: TGTGCCAGCAGCTTAGGACTAGCGACTAGCACGGATACGCAGTATTTT

d_gene: TRBD1
v_gene: TRBV28
j_gene: TRBJ2-5
abundance: .
CDR3aa: CASSLSGQGAGETQYF
CDR3nt: TGTGCCAGCAGTTTATCGGGACAGGGGGCGGGAGAGACCCAGTACTTC

d_gene: TRBD1
v_gene: TRBV3-1/TRBV3-2
j_gene: TRBJ1-2
abundance: .
CDR3aa: CASASSGGRYGYTF
CDR3nt: TGTGCCAGCGCTTCGTCAGGGGGGAGGTATGGCTACACCTTC

d_gene: .
v_gene: TRBV24-1
j_gene: TRBJ1-1
abundance: .
CDR3aa: CATSGQAGGEAFF
CDR3nt: TGTGCCACCAGTGGACAGGCTGGCGGTGAAGCTTTCTTT

d_gene: TRBD1
v_gene: TRBV2
j_gene: TRBJ1-5
abundance: .
CDR3aa: CASRRGQGDQPQHF
CDR3nt: TGTGCCAGCAGAAGGGGGCAGGGTGACCAGCCCCAGCATTTT

d_gene: .
v_gene: TRBV9
j_gene: TRBJ1-3
abundance: .
CDR3aa: CASSISLTGSSGNTIYF
CDR3nt: TGTGCCAGCAGCATTTCCCTCACAGGCAGCTCTGGAAACACCATATATTTT

d_gene: TRBD1
v_gene: TRBV4-2
j_gene: TRBJ2-1
abundance: .
CDR3aa: CASSHSEGTGDQFF
CDR3nt: TGTGCCAGCAGCCATTCAGAGGGGACAGGGGACCAGTTCTTC

d_gene: .
v_gene: TRBV7-6
j_gene: TRBJ1-3
abundance: .
CDR3aa: CASSSGRASGNTIYF
CDR3nt: TGTGCCAGCAGTTCAGGCAGGGCTTCCGGAAACACCATATATTTT

d_gene: TRBD1
v_gene: TRBV5-8
j_gene: TRBJ2-7
abundance: .
CDR3aa: CASSRGDSYNEQYF
CDR3nt: TGTGCCAGCAGCCGAGGGGACAGCTACAACGAGCAGTACTTC

d_gene: TRBD2
v_gene: TRBV7-2
j_gene: TRBJ2-5
abundance: .
CDR3aa: CASSLRTSWETQYF
CDR3nt: TGTGCCAGCAGCCTCAGGACTAGTTGGGAGACCCAGTACTTC

d_gene: .
v_gene: TRBV7-2
j_gene: TRBJ2-3
abundance: few
CDR3aa: CASSSMGRFTDTQYF
CDR3nt: TGTGCCAGCAGCTCAATGGGGAGGTTCACAGATACGCAGTATTTT

d_gene: TRBD1
v_gene: TRBV5-5
j_gene: TRBJ2-3
abundance: .
CDR3aa: CASRDRGDTQYF
CDR3nt: TGTGCCAGCAGGGACAGGGGAGATACGCAGTATTTT

d_gene: TRBD2
v_gene: TRBV7-6
j_gene: TRBJ2-2
abundance: .
CDR3aa: CASSLGRGVTGELFF
CDR3nt: TGTGCCAGCAGCTTAGGGCGGGGGGTGACCGGGGAGCTGTTTTTT

d_gene: .
v_gene: TRBV10-3
j_gene: TRBJ2-2
abundance: .
CDR3aa: CAISVGGPESGELFF
CDR3nt: TGTGCCATCAGTGTTGGGGGCCCCGAGTCCGGGGAGCTGTTTTTT

d_gene: .
v_gene: TRBV9
j_gene: TRBJ2-1
abundance: once
CDR3aa: CASSVGAGSYNEQFF
CDR3nt: TGTGCCAGCAGCGTAGGGGCGGGGTCCTACAATGAGCAGTTCTTC

d_gene: .
v_gene: TRBV27
j_gene: TRBJ1-1
abundance: .
CDR3aa: CASRGVAEAFF
CDR3nt: TGTGCCAGCAGAGGGGTCGCTGAAGCTTTCTTT